The 25 T cell receptor beta chains in this list originate from one sample, sequenced in a study of T cell responses to AZD1222 COVID-19 vaccine. The method was immunoSEQ multiplex PCR; TCRdb's version includes in-frame clones alone and lacks a portion of them. The repertoire holds 180,000 or so clones, with just over 85% as singletons. The sample here was peripheral blood, taken on day 0 of AZD1222 vaccination. These receptors originate from an adult in good health.

The V and J genes are TRBV7-3 and TRBJ2-7; D perhaps matches TRBD2 (6 bases). Germline values: CDR1 SGHTA, CDR2 FQGTGA. This CDR3 spans 11 amino acids. V was shortened by 8 bases and J by 1 base, with 6 bases between the two germline ends. DNA of the CDR3: TGTGCCAGCGGGACTTCCTACGAGCAGTACTTC. Translated, it gives CASGTSYEQYF.

V and J are TRBV9 and TRBJ2-5; 10 positions match TRBD2. The CDR3 is 14 amino acids. The V gene's germline CDR1 is SGDLS and CDR2 YYNGEE. Trimming cost V 4 bases and J 5 bases; bases outside gene matches: 5. The CDR3 DNA reads TGTGCCAGCAGCCGAGCGGGGGGGCCGGAGACCCAGTACTTC. Protein sequence: CASSRAGGPETQYF.

The V and J genes are TRBV15 and TRBJ1-1; 7 positions agree with TRBD1. The CDR3 spans 11 residues. CDR1 is LNHNV and CDR2 is YYDKDF in the germline V gene (reference sequence). V dropped 8 bases and J dropped 8; count of bases not matched to a gene: 5. The CDR3 DNA reads TGTGCCACCCGACAGGGCCCCGAAGCTTTCTTT. Encoded protein: CATRQGPEAFF.

The J gene is TRBJ2-7, the V gene TRBV19; tentatively, D is TRBD1 (5 bases). The CDR3 length is 13 residues. Germline V lookup: CDR1 LNHDA, CDR2 SQIVND (reference sequence). V shed 4 bases and J shed 4 bases, with 11 bases lying between them. CDR3 DNA sequence: TGTGCCAGTAGTAAGGGGTGGCGGTACGAGCAGTACTTC. As protein: CASSKGWRYEQYF.

The chain uses TRBV5-5 and TRBJ2-7; 9 nucleotides align to TRBD1. The J segment lost 6 bases and the V segment lost 0 bases, leaving 4 bases of the junction unmatched. The CDR3 has 14 amino acids. The germline V gene has CDR1 SGHKS and CDR2 YYEKEE (reference sequence). The CDR3 DNA reads as TGTGCCAGCAGCTTGGCCGGGACAGGGTCCGAGCAGTACTTC. Its translation is CASSLAGTGSEQYF.

The J gene is TRBJ1-1, the V gene TRBV19; TRBD1 matches 9 bases. Trimming removed 3 bases from V and 4 bases from J; junction bases left unmatched: 6. Germline CDR1 reads LNHDA; CDR2 reads SQIVND (reference sequence). The CDR3 is 15 residues long. The CDR3 DNA is TGTGCCAGTAGTATCCACAGGGGGCTCGGCACTGAAGCTTTCTTT. This translates into CASSIHRGLGTEAFF. The full variable domain, with the rest looked up from reference TRBV19 and TRBJ1-1, is DGGITQSPKYLFRKEGQNVTLSCEQNLNHDAMYWYRQDPGQGLRLIYYSQIVNDFQKGDIAEGYSVSREKKESFPLTVTSAQKNPTAFYLCASSIHRGLGTEAFFGQGTRLTVV.

The chain links TRBV6-5 to TRBJ1-4, with 7 bases matching TRBD1. Trimming took 5 bases from V and 8 from J; bases not matched to a gene: 11. Germline CDR1 reads MNHEY; CDR2 reads SVGAGI. This CDR3 is built from 15 residues. The DNA for the CDR3 is TGTGCCAGCAGTAGAGGACACAGGGGACGGGAAAAACTGTTTTTT. Amino acids: CASSRGHRGREKLFF.

The rearrangement uses TRBV6-5 and TRBJ1-1; the match to TRBD1 covers 7 bases. Germline V gene sequence: CDR1 MNHEY, CDR2 SVGAGI. The CDR3 length is 13 residues. V lost 0 bases, J lost 11 bases, and 6 bases stayed unmatched. CDR3 sequence: CASSYSSTGTAFF. The CDR3 bases are TGTGCCAGCAGTTACTCTTCGACAGGGACGGCTTTCTTT.

The genes are TRBV3-1 (or the pseudogene TRBV3-2) and TRBJ1-2; D is undetermined. Trimming cost V 0 bases and J 8 bases, with 7 bases left between them. Germline assignment: CDR1 LGHDT and CDR2 YNNKEL (reference sequence). The CDR3 is 12 amino acids. CDR3 sequence reads: CASSQDSGGYTF. Written as DNA, the CDR3 is TGTGCCAGCAGCCAAGATTCCGGGGGCTACACCTTC.

With regard to this clone: Other nucleotide sequences in the sample specify the same CDR3. The J gene is TRBJ1-2, the V gene TRBV27; D gene unclear. Germline V gives CDR1 MNHEY, CDR2 SMNVEV (reference sequence). The V gene lost 6 bases and the J gene lost 4 bases, with 12 bases spanning the gap. The length of the CDR3 is 13 residues. The CDR3 protein is CASSFGGGYGYTF. The CDR3 DNA sequence: TGTGCCAGCAGCTTTGGCGGTGGCTATGGCTACACCTTC.

This clone was observed a few times. The V and J genes are TRBV9 and TRBJ2-2; maybe TRBD1 (7 bases). Germline V lookup: CDR1 SGDLS, CDR2 YYNGEE. Trimming took 0 bases from V and 8 from J, leaving 29 bases between them. The CDR3 spans 20 residues. This CDR3 is CASSVAPFYGQEGMWGELFF. CDR3 DNA sequence: TGTGCCAGCAGCGTAGCACCCTTCTACGGACAGGAGGGAATGTGGGGGGAGCTGTTTTTT.

The rearrangement uses TRBV7-9 and TRBJ1-4; D call uncertain. The V gene's germline CDR1 is SEHNR and CDR2 FQNEAQ (reference sequence). The CDR3 loop spans 14 amino acids. The V end lost 5 bases, the J end lost 8 bases, and 15 bases lay between the germline ends. CDR3 protein: CASSPKGSPEKLFF. The CDR3 region has the DNA TGTGCCAGCAGCCCGAAGGGCAGCCCAGAAAAACTGTTTTTT.

This clone has just a few counts. The rearrangement uses TRBV5-1 and TRBJ1-5; 7 bases line up with TRBD1. In germline, CDR1 is SGHRS, CDR2 YFSETQ. This CDR3 region has 15 residues. Losses at the gene ends were 4 bases for V and 2 bases for J; bases not matched to a gene: 6. Written as DNA, the CDR3 is TGCGCCAGCAGCGTCGGCGGGACAGGCAATCAGCCCCAGCATTTT. Amino acids: CASSVGGTGNQPQHF.

The chain uses TRBV6-5 and TRBJ1-5, with TRBD1 as a possible D gene (6 bases). Germline V gives CDR1 MNHEY, CDR2 SVGAGI. The CDR3 extends over 14 amino acids. V was clipped by 7 bases and J by 0 bases, with 10 bases between them. The CDR3 reads CASIRTDSNQPQHF. Written as DNA, the CDR3 is TGTGCCAGCATCCGGACAGATAGCAATCAGCCCCAGCATTTT.

The V call is TRBV2, the J call TRBJ1-4, with D hard to call. The CDR3 spans 14 residues. Germline CDR1 SNHLY, CDR2 FYNNEI. With 6 bases removed from V and 6 bases from J, the gap between germline ends came to 14 bases. CDR3 coding DNA: TGTGCCAGCAGCCCATCTTGGAGGGATGAAAAACTGTTTTTT. It codes for CASSPSWRDEKLFF.

Only a few counts were recorded for this clone. The V call is TRBV19, the J call TRBJ1-2; possibly TRBD1 for D (5 bases). V lost 4 bases to trimming and J lost 4 bases, with 16 bases between them. The CDR3 extends over 15 amino acids. Per the germline V gene, CDR1 is LNHDA and CDR2 is SQIVND (reference sequence). In nucleotides, the CDR3 is TGTGCCAGTAGTAGAACAGGAGCTCCTTCCTATGGCTACACCTTC. It yields the protein CASSRTGAPSYGYTF.

CDR3 bases: TGCGCCAGCCCTCAGGGAGGGGGACTAGCGGGGTGCTGGAATGAGCAGTTCTTC. It encodes CASPQGGGLAGCWNEQFF. The chain employs TRBV10-2 and TRBJ2-1; 13 positions match TRBD2. Germline V gives CDR1 WSHSY, CDR2 SAAADI. J gave up 7 bases and V 8 bases, and 17 bases lay outside the gene matches. CDR3 length: 18 residues.

This clone was seen more than once but under ten times. The chain couples TRBV7-9 to TRBJ2-2, with D possibly TRBD2 on 6 matching bases. Per germline, CDR1 SEHNR and CDR2 FQNEAQ (reference sequence). V lost 8 bases and J 5 bases, leaving 12 bases between the germline ends. The CDR3 loop spans 13 amino acids. CDR3 protein: CASGGWSTGELFF. CDR3 sequence (DNA): TGTGCCAGCGGGGGGTGGAGTACCGGGGAGCTGTTTTTT.

This clone has just one count. The chain combines TRBV6-5 with TRBJ1-1; 9 bases match TRBD1. Per germline, CDR1 MNHEY and CDR2 SVGAGI. This CDR3 has 12 residues. V lost 7 bases to trimming and J lost 11 bases; unmatched junction nucleotides: 8. The DNA of the CDR3 is TGTGCCAGCACCCAACAGGGGGCGAGGGCTTTCTTT. Its protein is CASTQQGARAFF.

This chain links TRBV3-1 (or the pseudogene TRBV3-2) with TRBJ2-7; no definite D call. The CDR3 spans 14 residues. The V end lost 1 base, the J end lost 4 bases, and 11 bases lay between the germline ends. The germline V gene encodes CDR1 LGHDT and CDR2 YNNKEL (reference sequence). The CDR3 nucleotides are TGTGCCAGCAGCCAAGCAGCAGACGGATACGAGCAGTACTTC. Translating it yields CASSQAADGYEQYF.

The chain couples TRBV30 to TRBJ2-5; unclear D gene. The V end lost 0 bases, the J end lost 1 base, and 15 bases lay between the germline ends. Germline CDR1 is GTSNPN and CDR2 is SVGIG (reference sequence). The CDR3 totals 16 residues. CDR3 protein: CAWSVMRAWLQETQYF. In nucleotides, the CDR3 is TGTGCCTGGAGTGTAATGCGTGCGTGGCTCCAAGAGACCCAGTACTTC.

As regards this clone: At one boundary the junction diverges from the germline segment, which might be a read error. The chain carries TRBV7-9 and TRBJ1-3; D perhaps matches TRBD1 (5 bases). The CDR3 has 16 amino acids. Germline-derived CDR1 and CDR2 are SEHNR and FQNEAQ (reference sequence). The CDR3 sequence: CASSLTGVLGGDTIYF. CDR3 DNA: TGTGCCAGCAGCTTAACGGGGGTGCTGGGTGGAGACACCATATATTTT.

The V call is TRBV29-1, the J call TRBJ2-1, with 7 nucleotides matching TRBD2. J gave up 4 bases and V 0 bases, and 9 bases lay outside the gene matches. The CDR3 has 16 amino acids. From germline, CDR1 is SQVTM and CDR2 ANQGSEA. The DNA for the CDR3 is TGCAGCGTTGAAGATTTTAGCGGGTCCTTTTACAATGAGCAGTTCTTC. It yields the protein CSVEDFSGSFYNEQFF.

The J gene is TRBJ1-2, the V gene TRBV2; 7 positions match TRBD1. Germline V gives CDR1 SNHLY, CDR2 FYNNEI. J was trimmed by 4 bases and V by 1 base; bases with no gene match: 3. The CDR3 extends over 14 amino acids. The CDR3 loop is CASSEENRGYGYTF. The CDR3 DNA reads as TGTGCCAGCAGTGAAGAGAACAGGGGCTATGGCTACACCTTC.

This clone was picked up one time. The chain employs TRBV6-5 and TRBJ1-2; 7 bases are a match to TRBD1. After removal of 5 bases from V and 8 bases from J, the junction contained 11 bases not matched to a gene. Germline CDR1 MNHEY, CDR2 SVGAGI. The CDR3 totals 14 residues. The CDR3 DNA follows: TGTGCCAGCAGTCGCTTCAAGGGGGCGCAGGGCTACACCTTC. Its translation is CASSRFKGAQGYTF.